This T cell receptor (beta chain) derives from a study of neurological immune-mediated disorders (dated by TCRdb to about 2019). For the wider study: Among the 34 multiple sclerosis patients, relapsing-remitting MS accounted for approximately 31 and secondary progressive MS accounted for 3. Of the 68 subjects in the cohort, about 14 were HAM/TSP patients, roughly 35 were multiple sclerosis patients, and around 20 were healthy controls. Peripheral blood TCR-beta repertoires from HTLV-I-associated myelopathy (HAM/TSP) patients, multiple sclerosis patients and healthy controls were compared by UMI-based sequencing. The approximately 100 TCR-beta libraries included longitudinal samples, technical triplicates and paired sorted CD4+ and CD8+ T-cell subsets alongside PBMC samples.

Inclusive of the bounding cysteine and phenylalanine, the CDR3 is 14 residues long. Only the CDR3 DNA stays, 42 bases, in frame from base 1. V and J lose 3 bases and 0 bases, and a span of 9 bases separates them. Sequences SGHRS (CDR1) and YFSETQ (CDR2) are obtained from the germline V gene. Sorted-subset TCR libraries were prepared from around 1 million sorted CD4+ or CD8+ T cells. The multiple sclerosis patients were enrolled in a US clinical protocol that evaluated disease progression with magnetic resonance imaging. Peripheral blood was subjected to Ficoll-Hypaque density gradient centrifugation to isolate PBMCs, which were then cryopreserved in liquid nitrogen. Paired sorted CD4+ and CD8+ subsets came from healthy controls, HAM/TSP patients and MS patients. To synthesize cDNA, template-switch 5'RACE was performed with a primer carrying a 10-nucleotide random unique molecular identifier so that each TCR transcript was tagged. Each sequencing run produced over 190 million TCR-beta sequences covering 15-18 subjects. The RNeasy kit was used for extraction of total RNA. The KAPA Real-time Library Amplification kit was used to amplify TCR-beta VDJ regions with primers for the TCR constant region and the 5'RACE anchor. Sample indexes and Illumina adaptors were added in a first PCR, after which library yield was increased in a second PCR. The roughly 650 bp TCR product was size-selected on a 2% E-gel SizeSelection system after Ampure bead purification. Before pooling, library quality was assessed on a Bioanalyzer, concentration was determined with Qubit, and library quantification was performed with the Kapa Library Quantification kit. Libraries were sequenced paired-end 2 x 150 bp on an Illumina HiSeq 2500. To increase sequence diversity, roughly 24-31% phiX was spiked into each library pool. The original pipeline was this. The UMI-based MiGEC pipeline processed quality-filtered reads and removed over 80% of raw TCR sequences during error correction. IMGT germline references were used for alignment of VDJ genes, and clonotypes were defined by a unique CDR3 amino acid sequence together with V-J genes. Clonal expansion, Shannon diversity and CDR3 relatedness were evaluated with VDJtools (CalcPairwiseDistances, ClusterSamples), while phylogenetic trees were built in CLCbio workbench. A clone was classed as expanded if it had 8 or more unique UMIs, a cutoff based on coefficient-of-variation modelling across technical triplicates. TCRdb's own reprocessing of the public reads used fastp at Q25 and MiXCR and kept productive beta chains. Entries that share a CDR3 protein sequence are merged under the most common genes and DNA. The V and J calls, along with clone size, are taken from TCRdb and not from the paper's own processing. The sample table records roughly 48,000 distinct CDR3 sequences; approximately 6.2% of these occur just once. The ten largest clones take up roughly 1.4% of the sample.

Study-wide conclusions, independent of this receptor: In phylogenetic analysis, the repertoires of 18 of 34 MS patients grouped into a cluster of related CDR3 sequences, which suggests a possible signature at the repertoire level. The MS cluster was not associated with any clinical or MRI features, and the authors stated that larger cohorts are needed. No identical CDR3 amino acid sequences were found to be shared among expanded clones across subjects, suggesting that TCR-beta repertoires were private in all groups. TCR clonal expansion was highest in HAM/TSP patients and lowest in MS patients, with MS patients falling below even healthy controls.

This clonotype has at least ten counts. No cognate antigen has been identified for it. Qualities for individual bases were not recorded, and no much larger clone is one base off. The sequenced material came from CD4+ T cells from blood. The clonotype was recovered from a young woman with multiple sclerosis. The rearrangement joined TRBV5-1 to TRBJ1-1, with the D segment identity uncertain. The CDR3 protein is CASSSFGMNTEAFF. The sequenced DNA is TGCGCCAGCAGCTCATTCGGTATGAACACTGAAGCTTTCTTT.